This T cell receptor (beta chain) was documented in a study of control samples from healthy donors and cancer patients. Some clones are missing from TCRdb's copy, which holds only in-frame ones; the method was immunoSEQ multiplex PCR. This sample has just under 100,000 clones; 90% to 95% occur once, and the top ten carry approximately 8%. With 7 bases removed from V and 0 bases from J, the gap between germline ends came to 11 bases. Looked up from germline, CDR1 is SNHLY and CDR2 is FYNNEI. This CDR3 has 14 amino acids. This rearrangement joins TRBV2 to TRBJ2-3; weak D call: TRBD2 (5 bases). Sequenced: blood. This sequence was found in a man between 18 and 29 years old in good health. CDR3 sequence: CASNPRASTDTQYF. CDR3 sequence (DNA): TGTGCCAGCAACCCGAGGGCTAGCACAGATACGCAGTATTTT.